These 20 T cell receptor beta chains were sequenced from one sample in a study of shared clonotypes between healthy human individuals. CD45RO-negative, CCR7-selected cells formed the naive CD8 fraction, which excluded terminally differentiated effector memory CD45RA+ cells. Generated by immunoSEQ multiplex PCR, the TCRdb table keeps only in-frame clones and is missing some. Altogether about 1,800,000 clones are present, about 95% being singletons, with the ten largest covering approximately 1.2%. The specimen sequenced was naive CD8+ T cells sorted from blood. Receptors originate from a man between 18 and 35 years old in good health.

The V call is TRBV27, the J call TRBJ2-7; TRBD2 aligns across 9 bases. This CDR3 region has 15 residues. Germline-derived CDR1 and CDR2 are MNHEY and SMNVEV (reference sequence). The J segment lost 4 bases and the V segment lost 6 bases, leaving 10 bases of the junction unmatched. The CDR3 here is CASRLAGIVEYEQYF. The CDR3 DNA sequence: TGTGCCAGCAGACTAGCGGGTATCGTAGAATACGAGCAGTACTTC.

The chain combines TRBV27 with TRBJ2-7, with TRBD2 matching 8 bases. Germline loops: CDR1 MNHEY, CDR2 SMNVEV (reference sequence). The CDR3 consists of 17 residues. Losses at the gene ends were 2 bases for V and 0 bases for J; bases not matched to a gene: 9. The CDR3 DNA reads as TGTGCCAGCAGTTTAGTTGGGGGCGGGAGGTTCTCCTACGAGCAGTACTTC. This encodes CASSLVGGGRFSYEQYF.

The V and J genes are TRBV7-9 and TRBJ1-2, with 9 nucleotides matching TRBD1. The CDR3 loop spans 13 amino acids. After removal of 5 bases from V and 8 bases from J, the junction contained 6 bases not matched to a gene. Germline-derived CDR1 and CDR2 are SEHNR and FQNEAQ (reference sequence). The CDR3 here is CASSPGTGIGYTF. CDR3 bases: TGTGCCAGCAGCCCCGGGACAGGGATAGGCTACACCTTC.

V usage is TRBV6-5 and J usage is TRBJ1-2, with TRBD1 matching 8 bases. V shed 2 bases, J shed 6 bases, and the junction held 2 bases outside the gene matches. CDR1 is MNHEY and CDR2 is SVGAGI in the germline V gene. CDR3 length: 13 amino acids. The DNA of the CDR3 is TGTGCCAGCAGTTACGAGACAGGGGATGGCTACACCTTC. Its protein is CASSYETGDGYTF.

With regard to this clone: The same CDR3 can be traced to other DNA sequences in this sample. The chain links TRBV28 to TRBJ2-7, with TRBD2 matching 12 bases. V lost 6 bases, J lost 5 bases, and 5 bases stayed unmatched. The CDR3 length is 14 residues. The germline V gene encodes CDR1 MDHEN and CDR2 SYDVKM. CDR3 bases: TGTGCCAGCAGCCTAGCGGGGGGGAGCCACGAGCAGTACTTC. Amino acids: CASSLAGGSHEQYF.

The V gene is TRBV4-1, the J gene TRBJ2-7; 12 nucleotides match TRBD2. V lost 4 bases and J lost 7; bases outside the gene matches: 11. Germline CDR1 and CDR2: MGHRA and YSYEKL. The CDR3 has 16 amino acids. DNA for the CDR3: TGCGCCAGCAGCCCAACTTCGACTAGCGGGAGTGTAGAGCAGTACTTC. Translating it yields CASSPTSTSGSVEQYF.

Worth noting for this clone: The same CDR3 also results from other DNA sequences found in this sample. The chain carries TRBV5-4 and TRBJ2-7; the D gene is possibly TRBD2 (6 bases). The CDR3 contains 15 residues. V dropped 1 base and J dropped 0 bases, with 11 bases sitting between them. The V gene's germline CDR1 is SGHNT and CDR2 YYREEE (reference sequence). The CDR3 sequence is CASSLSGGPSYEQYF. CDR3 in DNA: TGTGCCAGCAGCTTGTCCGGGGGTCCCTCCTACGAGCAGTACTTC.

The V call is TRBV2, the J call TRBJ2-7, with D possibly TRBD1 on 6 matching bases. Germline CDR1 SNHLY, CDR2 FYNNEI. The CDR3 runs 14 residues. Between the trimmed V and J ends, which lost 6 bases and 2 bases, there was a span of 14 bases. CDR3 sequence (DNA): TGTGCCAGCAGGCGACAGGACCTCGCCTACGAGCAGTACTTC. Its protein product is CASRRQDLAYEQYF. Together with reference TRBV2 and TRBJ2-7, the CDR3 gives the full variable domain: EPEVTQTPSHQVTQMGQEVILRCVPISNHLYFYWYRQILGQKVEFLVSFYNNEISEKSEIFDDQFSVERPDGSNFTLKIRSTKLEDSAMYFCASRRQDLAYEQYFGPGTRLTVT.

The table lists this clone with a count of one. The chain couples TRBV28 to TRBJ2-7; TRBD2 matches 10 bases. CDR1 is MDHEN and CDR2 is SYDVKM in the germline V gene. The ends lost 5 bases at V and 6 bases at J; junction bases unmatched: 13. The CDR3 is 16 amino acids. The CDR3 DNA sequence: TGTGCCAGCAGTCCCCCCCTAGCGGGGGAGGTTGGCGAGCAGTACTTC. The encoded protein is CASSPPLAGEVGEQYF.

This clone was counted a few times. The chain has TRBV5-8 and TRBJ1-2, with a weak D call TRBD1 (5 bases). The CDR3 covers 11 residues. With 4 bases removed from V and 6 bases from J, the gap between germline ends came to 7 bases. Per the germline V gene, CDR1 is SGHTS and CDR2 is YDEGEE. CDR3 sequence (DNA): TGTGCCAGCAGCCAGGGAAATGGCTACACCTTC. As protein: CASSQGNGYTF. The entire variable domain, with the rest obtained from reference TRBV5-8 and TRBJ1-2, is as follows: EAGVTQSPTHLIKTRGQQATLRCSPISGHTSVYWYQQALGLGLQFLLWYDEGEERNRGNFPPRFSGRQFPNYSSELNVNALELEDSALYLCASSQGNGYTFGSGTRLTVV.

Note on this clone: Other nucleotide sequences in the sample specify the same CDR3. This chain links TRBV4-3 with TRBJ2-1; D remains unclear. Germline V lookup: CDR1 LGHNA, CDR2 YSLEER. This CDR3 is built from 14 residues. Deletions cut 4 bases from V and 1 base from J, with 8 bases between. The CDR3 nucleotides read TGCGCCAGCAGCCCTCGGAGTTCCTACAATGAGCAGTTCTTC. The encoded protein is CASSPRSSYNEQFF.

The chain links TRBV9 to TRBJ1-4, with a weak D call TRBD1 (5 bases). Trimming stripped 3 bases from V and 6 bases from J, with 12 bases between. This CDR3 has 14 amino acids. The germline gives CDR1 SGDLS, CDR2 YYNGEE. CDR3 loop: CASSAWGGDEKLFF. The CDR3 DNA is TGTGCCAGCAGCGCATGGGGCGGCGATGAAAAACTGTTTTTT.

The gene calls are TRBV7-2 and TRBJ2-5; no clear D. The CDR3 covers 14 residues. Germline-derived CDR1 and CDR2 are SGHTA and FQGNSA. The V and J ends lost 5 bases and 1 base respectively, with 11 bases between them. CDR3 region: CASSEDISQETQYF. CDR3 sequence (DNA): TGTGCCAGCAGCGAAGACATTTCCCAAGAGACCCAGTACTTC.

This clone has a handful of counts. The CDR3: CASSGDYGWDEQFF. DNA of the CDR3: TGTGCCAGCAGTGGGGACTATGGATGGGATGAGCAGTTCTTC. The chain employs TRBV2 and TRBJ2-1, with 7 bases fitting TRBD2. The V segment lost 4 bases and the J segment 8 bases; nucleotides outside the gene matches: 8. This CDR3 region has 14 residues. CDR1 SNHLY and CDR2 FYNNEI come from the germline V gene.

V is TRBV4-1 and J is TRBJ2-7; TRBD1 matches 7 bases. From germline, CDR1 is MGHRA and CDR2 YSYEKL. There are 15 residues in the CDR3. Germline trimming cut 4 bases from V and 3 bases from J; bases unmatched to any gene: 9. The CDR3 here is CASSLSGQAGYEQYF. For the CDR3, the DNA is TGCGCCAGCAGCCTTTCCGGACAGGCGGGCTACGAGCAGTACTTC.

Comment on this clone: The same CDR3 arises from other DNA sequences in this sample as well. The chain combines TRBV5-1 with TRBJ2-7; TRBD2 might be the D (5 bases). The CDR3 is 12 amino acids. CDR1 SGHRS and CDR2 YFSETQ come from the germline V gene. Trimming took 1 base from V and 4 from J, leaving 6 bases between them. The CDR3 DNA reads TGCGCCAGCAGCTTGTCGGGGTACGAGCAGTACTTC. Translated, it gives CASSLSGYEQYF.

This CDR3 reads CASSLWPTGKGDEQYF. CDR3 in DNA: TGTGCCAGCAGCTTGTGGCCGACAGGGAAGGGGGACGAGCAGTACTTC. The V gene is TRBV11-3, the J gene TRBJ2-7; 7 bases fit TRBD1. CDR1 and CDR2 (germline): SGHNT, YENEEA. The CDR3 length is 16 residues. V lost 3 bases and J lost 5; bases outside the gene matches: 13.

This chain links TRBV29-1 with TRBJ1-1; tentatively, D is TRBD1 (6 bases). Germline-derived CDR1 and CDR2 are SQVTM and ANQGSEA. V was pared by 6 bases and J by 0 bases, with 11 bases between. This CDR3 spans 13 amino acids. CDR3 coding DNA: TGCAGCGTAGACGACAGGATGAACACTGAAGCTTTCTTT. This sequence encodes CSVDDRMNTEAFF.

The CDR3 loop reads CASSLRDSQQPQHF. CDR3 nucleotide sequence: TGTGCCAGCAGTTTACGGGACAGCCAACAGCCCCAGCATTTT. The chain links TRBV27 to TRBJ1-5; 7 bases map to TRBD1. The CDR3 contains 14 residues. The V segment lost 2 bases and the J segment 7 bases; nucleotides outside the gene matches: 5. The germline V gene has CDR1 MNHEY and CDR2 SMNVEV (reference sequence).

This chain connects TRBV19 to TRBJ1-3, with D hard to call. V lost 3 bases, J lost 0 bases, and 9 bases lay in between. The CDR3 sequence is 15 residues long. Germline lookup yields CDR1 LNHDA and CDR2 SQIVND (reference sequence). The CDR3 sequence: CASSIGISSGNTIYF. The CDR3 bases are TGTGCCAGTAGTATCGGGATCAGCTCTGGAAACACCATATATTTT. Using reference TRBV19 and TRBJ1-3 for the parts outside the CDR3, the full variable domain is DGGITQSPKYLFRKEGQNVTLSCEQNLNHDAMYWYRQDPGQGLRLIYYSQIVNDFQKGDIAEGYSVSREKKESFPLTVTSAQKNPTAFYLCASSIGISSGNTIYFGEGSWLTVV.